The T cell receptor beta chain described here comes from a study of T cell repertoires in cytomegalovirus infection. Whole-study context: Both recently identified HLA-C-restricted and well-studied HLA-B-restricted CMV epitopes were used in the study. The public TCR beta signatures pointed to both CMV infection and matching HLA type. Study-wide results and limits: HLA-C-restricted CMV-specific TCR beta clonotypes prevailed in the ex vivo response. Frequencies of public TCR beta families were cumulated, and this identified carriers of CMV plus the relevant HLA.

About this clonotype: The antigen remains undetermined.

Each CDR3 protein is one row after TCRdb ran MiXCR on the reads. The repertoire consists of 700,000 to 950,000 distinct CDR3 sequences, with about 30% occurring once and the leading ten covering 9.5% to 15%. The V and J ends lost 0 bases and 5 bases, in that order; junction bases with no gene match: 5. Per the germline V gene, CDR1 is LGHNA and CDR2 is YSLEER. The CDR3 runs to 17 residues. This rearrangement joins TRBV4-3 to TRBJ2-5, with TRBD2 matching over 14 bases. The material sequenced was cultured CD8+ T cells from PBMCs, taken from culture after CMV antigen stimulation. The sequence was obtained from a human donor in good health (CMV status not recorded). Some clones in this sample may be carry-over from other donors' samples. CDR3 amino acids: CASSQDPGLAGAETQYF. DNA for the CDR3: TGCGCCAGCAGCCAAGATCCGGGACTAGCGGGGGCTGAGACCCAGTACTTC.